This is a list of T cell receptor beta chains from one sample in a study of blood T cell repertoires in COVID-19. Repertoires were generated with immunoSEQ multiplex PCR, while TCRdb's copy carries only in-frame clones and drops some. The sample contains about 200,000 clones, around 80% of which appear only once. The sequencing input was PBMCs or T cells enriched from blood (not recorded which). Receptor source: a man aged 40-55 years who had recovered from COVID-19. CDR3s leave out the opening cysteine and the closing phenylalanine or tryptophan.

>TRBV5-1|TRBJ1-1
ASSVELNTEAF
>TRBV6-5|TRBJ2-4
ASFKAGENIQY
>TRBV30|TRBJ2-6
AWSSTNSGANVLT
>TRBV6-1|TRBJ1-1
ASSEDSGKNTEAF
>TRBV15|TRBJ2-1
ATSSGPGTQAPNEQF
>TRBV3-1/TRBV3-2|TRBJ2-5
ASSLGLAGETQY
>TRBV14|TRBJ2-1
ASSQRPGLAVEQF
>TRBV5-4|TRBJ2-1
ASSPLSGAPMSF
>TRBV18|TRBJ1-5
ASSPRSRTGEGASQPQH
>TRBV18|TRBJ1-2
ASSPLVGTGPGGYT
>TRBV5-6|TRBJ2-5
ASSNRGLETQY
>TRBV9|TRBJ1-2
ASSVVGGNYGYT
>TRBV7-6|TRBJ2-1
ASRYSSGGAGSYNEQF
>TRBV7-2|TRBJ1-1
ASSPRTGVNTEAF
>TRBV2|TRBJ1-1
ASSRFGTENTEAF
>TRBV18|TRBJ1-1
ASSERQGADTEAF
>TRBV5-1|TRBJ1-2
ASSEGRTGRYGYT
>TRBV30|TRBJ1-5
AWSNRGNQPQH
>TRBV5-4|TRBJ2-2
ASSWGLNTGELF
>TRBV3-1/TRBV3-2|TRBJ2-2
ASSQAGAGELF
>TRBV5-4|TRBJ2-2
ASSSSGTYTGELF
>TRBV9|TRBJ1-4
ASSASGAPNEKLF